This entry concerns a single T cell receptor (beta chain). Its antigen is currently not known. No base quality values were provided; no much bigger clone lies one nucleotide off. This specimen comes from a study of blood T cell repertoires in COVID-19 (dated by TCRdb to about 2020). Background on the whole study: The collaborator samples originated in the United States, Italy and Spain and spanned the acute and convalescent phases of COVID-19. Subjects who had been exposed to COVID-19, were actively infected with it, or had recovered from it provided the deeply sampled blood TCRbeta repertoires that made up the dataset. Sample metadata almost always included a de-identified subject ID, COVID-19 status, age in years and sex. The material from the prospective study consisted of cDNA or gDNA derived from T cells, B-cell-depleted T cells, or PBMCs. The repertoires were released in a freely available public database intended as a resource for research on the immune response to SARS-CoV-2. The samples were drawn from two sources: the first 160 participants of the ongoing ImmuneRACE study, and 1,254 subjects contributed by 6 global collaborators. Where HLA class I and class II types were available, the types were taken from metadata supplied by the sample provider, not from assay-based typing. Study-wide findings and limitations: How much clinical and demographic metadata was included differed by source and by participant, and the metadata was provided uncurated.

TCRbeta CDR3 regions were amplified from genomic DNA by means of the immunoSEQ Assay, a bias-controlled multiplex PCR. The study's own analysis went as follows. The number of nucleated cells in each sample was estimated by amplification of reference gene primers within the assay. Sequence reads were collapsed and filtered to measure the absolute abundance of every unique TCRbeta CDR3 rearrangement. For each sample, productive Simpson clonality was calculated as the square root of Simpson's diversity index across productive rearrangements. The clones in this table, taken by TCRdb from immuneACCESS, are in-frame only. Not every clone is retained; where verified, under half of the shortfall comes from an unresolved V gene, and the cause of the rest is unknown. V and J calls and clone size follow that table, whereas D and trimming were derived from the DNA. This sample holds 140,000 or so clones; 88% were observed only once. The top ten constitute 2.5% of the sample.

CDR1 SGHRS and CDR2 YFSETQ were looked up in the germline V gene. Trimming removed 4 bases from V and 4 bases from J; the gene matches leave 7 bases unexplained. The CDR3 runs 16 amino acids, cysteine and phenylalanine included. The CDR3 DNA has 48 bases and is translated from base 1. One collaborating source in Seattle enrolled patients during active infection and followed them longitudinally through the course of disease. Whole blood was collected in K2EDTA tubes by collaborating institutions according to the institutions' own protocols. For TCRbeta analysis, collaborators shipped samples in one of three forms: frozen whole blood, isolated PBMCs, or DNA extracted from either of those sample types.

This TCR was recovered from a human donor with COVID-19, enrolled during active disease. The donor label of this sample is uncertain. Sequencing was done on a sample of peripheral blood. The chain is encoded by TRBV5-1 joined to TRBJ2-5; TRBD2 aligns with 13 central bases. The CDR3 here reads CASSPGTSGAPETQYF. The DNA sequence reads TGCGCCAGCAGCCCAGGGACTAGCGGGGCCCCAGAGACCCAGTACTTC.